A selection of T cell receptor beta chains follows, all from one sample in a study of a mutant IDH1 vaccine in newly diagnosed glioma. Profiled with immunoSEQ multiplex PCR; TCRdb holds only in-frame clones, not every one. The data show 35,000 or so clones, over 70% seen once. Antigens of these TCRs are unknown. Sequencing used peripheral blood mononuclear cells (PBMCs), obtained from a glioma patient whose treatment included an IDH1 peptide vaccine. These receptors came from a young woman with glioma. Some clones in this sample may be carry-over from other donors' samples. CDR3s include the opening cysteine and the closing phenylalanine or tryptophan. Fields, in order: clone size, V gene, D gene, J gene, CDR3 DNA, CDR3 protein. A D gene is named only where the DNA matches it firmly. Not every row has a clone size; where given, it reads once, few, many or a size class.

>.|TRBV30|.|TRBJ1-5
TGTGCCTGGAGTGGACTGGGGGCTTTAAATCAGCCCCAGCATTTT
CAWSGLGALNQPQHF
>.|TRBV5-5|.|TRBJ2-7
TGTGCCAGCAGCTGGGATGGCGGAAGCTCCTACGAGCAGTACTTC
CASSWDGGSSYEQYF
>.|TRBV6-6|.|TRBJ2-3
TGTGCCAGCAGTTTAAAGCGGAGCACAGATACGCAGTATTTT
CASSLKRSTDTQYF
>.|TRBV27|.|TRBJ1-1
TGTGCCAGCAGTTTATTAGGGACGGTGAACACTGAAGCTTTCTTT
CASSLLGTVNTEAFF
>.|TRBV9|TRBD2|TRBJ2-3
TGTGCCAGCAGCACCCCCGGGACTAGCGGCGCAGATACGCAGTATTTT
CASSTPGTSGADTQYF
>.|TRBV5-1|.|TRBJ2-7
TGCGCCAGCAGCTTGGAAGGGCAGTTCTACGAGCAGTACTTC
CASSLEGQFYEQYF
>once|TRBV5-4|.|TRBJ2-7
TGTGCCAGCAGCTTGGGGGTGGTCCTTCCCTACGAGCAGTACTTC
CASSLGVVLPYEQYF
>.|TRBV5-1|.|TRBJ1-2
TGCGCCAGCAGCTCCGAGGGTACAGGGAGTGGCTACACCTTC
CASSSEGTGSGYTF
>.|TRBV7-8|.|TRBJ1-2
TGTGCCAGCAGCTTATCGCTGGGACACTATGGCTACACCTTC
CASSLSLGHYGYTF
>.|TRBV7-9|.|TRBJ1-1
TGTGCCAGCAGCTTATGGAACGGGCCGAACACTGAAGCTTTCTTT
CASSLWNGPNTEAFF
>.|TRBV7-8|.|TRBJ1-1
TGTGCCAGCAGCTTCTCGGCCTGGAACACTGAAGCTTTCTTT
CASSFSAWNTEAFF
>.|TRBV15|TRBD2|TRBJ2-7
TGTGCCACCAGCGCGGGGGAAGCCCGCTACGAGCAGTACTTC
CATSAGEARYEQYF
>.|TRBV10-3|TRBD1|TRBJ1-2
TGTGCCATCAGTGAACCGGGACAGGGGCCAAATGGCTACACCTTC
CAISEPGQGPNGYTF
>.|TRBV5-1|TRBD1|TRBJ1-2
TGCGCCAGCAGCCTCGAGGACAGGGGGAATGGCTACACCTTC
CASSLEDRGNGYTF
>.|TRBV5-1|.|TRBJ2-1
TGCGCCAGCAGCTTGGTGGTATCCGAGACGTTCTTC
CASSLVVSETFF
>.|TRBV7-6|.|TRBJ2-1
TGTGCCAGCAGCTTAGGGCGGGGAAGCTCCTACAATGAGCAGTTCTTC
CASSLGRGSSYNEQFF
>medium-sized|TRBV6-5|.|TRBJ1-4
TGTGCCAGCAGTTTGAGGAGATCAACTAATGAAAAACTGTTTTTT
CASSLRRSTNEKLFF
>once|TRBV5-1|.|TRBJ2-2
TGCGCCAGCAGCTTGGTAGCGGCCACCGCGAGGACCGGGGAGCTGTTTTTT
CASSLVAATARTGELFF
>.|TRBV5-4|TRBD2|TRBJ2-7
TGTGCCAGCACCGGGACTAGCGGAGGGAGCTCCTACGAGCAGTACTTC
CASTGTSGGSSYEQYF
>.|TRBV5-1|.|TRBJ1-1
TGCGCCAGCAGCTTGGGACAAAGAGGCCCTGAAGCTTTCTTT
CASSLGQRGPEAFF
>.|TRBV27|TRBD1|TRBJ1-1
TGTGCCAGCCGGGCCGGACAGGGTCAAACTGAAGCTTTCTTT
CASRAGQGQTEAFF
>.|TRBV6-5|.|TRBJ2-5
TGTGCCAGCAGTTATTACGTTCAAGAGACCCAGTACTTC
CASSYYVQETQYF